This T cell receptor (beta chain) originates from a study of cytomegalovirus exposure and HLA in healthy donors (TCRdb year 2017). A note on the overall study: According to an earlier analysis of a few hundred of the donors, about 180 million T cells yielded roughly 110 million unique TCR beta sequences and approximately 300 Gb of sequence data. Alongside the repertoire data, information on donor age, sex, ethnicity and CMV serostatus was compiled. The study aimed to test whether cataloging public T cell receptors could reveal signatures of past pathogen exposure. An earlier analysis of 587 of the donors used high-throughput TCR beta sequencing to judge whether each TCR beta V gene segment behaved as functional or pseudogenic. An early release that covered about 600 HLA-typed donors contained about 300 gigabases of sequencing data and tens of millions of unique TCR sequences. The study combined high-throughput TCR immunosequencing, statistical association of individual TCRs with disease status, and machine learning to predict cytomegalovirus infection status. Every repertoire in the discovery cohort had been generated on one and the same sequencing platform. The number of typed donors differed by locus: 629-630 for A, B, C, DRB1 and DQB1; 500 to 550 for DQA1; 606 for DPA1; and around 490 for DPB1. In the later analysis, no new phenotypic data were used to find candidate immune exposures; instead, reliance was placed on TCR beta sequences and their occurrence across donors. A later analysis re-analyzed previously published TCR beta repertoires from hundreds of donors and added high-resolution HLA genotyping to study TCR occurrence patterns. Using immunosequencing, the study profiled T cell repertoires from 550 to 750 subjects and related those repertoires to cytomegalovirus serostatus. Among some 410 genotyped donors of the cohort, an average of around 240,000 unique TCR beta nucleotide sequences were sequenced per donor, roughly 20% of them non-productive. In addition to the first cohort of approximately 650 subjects, a separate validation cohort of approximately 110 different subjects was used. In a later genetic analysis, genome-wide SNP genotypes for about 65% of the roughly 700 donors were used, and that subset was treated as a discovery cohort. Both class I and class II loci were covered by HLA typing, at four-digit resolution. Because of strong linkage in the cohort, four to six DR-DQ haplotypes were treated as single units for association and clustering. Of the 398 genotyped donors, over 65% fell in the genetic ancestry cluster associated with self-reported Caucasian donors. General study outcomes and caveats: In a later analysis, the rate of TCR association differed among HLA loci, with DRB1 alleles having the most associated TCRs and HLA-C alleles having the fewest. In an earlier analysis of fewer than 750 of the donors, most TCR beta V segments were observed in productive rearrangements about 87% or about 30% of the time, broadly matching IMGT annotations. The sequencing pipeline was judged likely to have produced a cluster of highly shared sequence variants as a technical artifact. Because HLA typing was unavailable for some donors at each locus, only the typed subset was used in association tests. Across donors, most TCR sequences were observed very rarely, whereas some public TCRs were present in many individuals. The classifier was reported to diagnose cytomegalovirus status with high specificity and sensitivity in both the original cohort and the validation cohort. An association between a missense DCLRE1C variant and V-gene and J-gene trimming of TCR beta chains was found in a later genetic analysis and replicated in an independent cohort. Specific HLA alleles were associated with some 15,000 TCR beta sequences at a false discovery rate of 0.05 in a later analysis. Presence/absence analyses assumed roughly uniform sequencing depth across donors, an assumption that may not hold. The only immune exposure information available for the cohort was CMV serostatus. The study listed 170 or so TCR beta chains as associated with cytomegalovirus. Linkage disequilibrium might explain the correlated functional status among segregating V segments, but an unknown experimental factor could not be excluded. In a later analysis, several top co-occurrence clusters were reported to appear linked to parvovirus B19, influenza, CMV and Epstein-Barr virus. A later analysis found that HLA-associated TCR beta chains were more clonally expanded and had lower generation probabilities than equally common non-associated chains. In vitro tests confirmed that a few of the cytomegalovirus-associated TCR beta chains recognize cytomegalovirus antigens. Because counts were too low, some 17 rarely observed V segments, including chromosome 9 orphons, were excluded from the earlier analysis of some 590 of the donors. A further reported finding was that TCR beta sequences accurately predicted the HLA-A and HLA-B alleles for most subjects in the first cohort. In a later analysis, most CMV-associated TCR beta chains were found to appear HLA-restricted, with HLA associations seemingly driven largely by CMV exposure. In a later genetic analysis, fewer N-insertions in productive TCRs were reported among donors in an Asian-associated ancestry cluster than the roughly 640-donor mean. When HLA alleles, especially DR and DQ, strongly co-occurred, attributing TCR associations to individual alleles was difficult. The cohort was sequenced for TCR beta chains only, and without alpha or paired-chain data the features that could be detected were limited. Some IMGT-functional V segments, including TRBV6-2 and TRBV6-3, could not be distinguished by the 87-base-pair reads and were therefore excluded. It was suggested by the authors that the approach could potentially be generalized to other disease states and immunological phenotypes.

As to this clone: The antigen this receptor binds is unknown. Qualities for individual bases were not recorded, and no much larger clone is one base off.

Libraries came from the immunoSEQ multiplex PCR assay. A mixture of 60 forward primers for TCR Vbeta segments and 13 reverse primers for TCR Jbeta segments was used in the multiplex PCR. The CDR3 region of rearranged TCR beta genes was amplified from genomic DNA with a multiplex PCR assay. On the Illumina HiSeq System, the amplified TCR beta libraries were sequenced as 87-base-pair reads. The source study handled its data this way. A later analysis tallied 75 million to 95 million unique TCR beta chains across the 610 or so repertoires, and some 10 million of those chains were shared by two or more donors. Raw reads were error-corrected and collapsed into unique sequences by a nearest-neighbor algorithm in which closely related sequences were merged to remove PCR and sequencing errors. V, D and J gene segments were assigned by aligning CDR3 sequences to IMGT reference sequences. Each retained sequence needed at least a six-nucleotide match to both a V gene segment and a J gene segment. Rearrangements were classified as productive when the CDR3 lacked stop codons and remained in frame with V and J, and all other rearrangements were classified as non-productive. Following IMGT convention, CDR3 was defined as the stretch from the second conserved V-encoded cysteine up to the conserved J-encoded phenylalanine. The earlier analysis of about 610 of the donors excluded sequences that lacked an unambiguous match to a single V gene segment. An earlier analysis of about 590 of the donors classified V segments as functional when productive rearrangements were above 56.7% and as segregating when the standard deviation between donors was above 5%. A statistical classification framework was built to diagnose cytomegalovirus status from the catalog of TCR beta chain sequences. V and J gene assignment, in a later analysis, came from comparing TCR nucleotide sequences with IMGT/GENE-DB human TR gene sequences. A later analysis assigned CDR3 sequences and most-parsimonious VDJ recombination scenarios with the TCRdist pipeline. In a later analysis, every TCR beta chain was defined by the combination of its CDR3 amino acid sequence and its V-gene family, and reads without a unique V-gene family were dropped. To address suspected cross-contamination and a sequencing artifact, a later analysis removed under 600 highly shared, low-generation-probability nucleotide sequences. In a later analysis, a clonal expansion index for each public chain was calculated from normalized within-repertoire ranks of inferred template counts. In a later analysis, generation probabilities were computed using a VDJ recombination model fitted to out-of-frame rearrangements, and the results were checked against IGoR. In a later analysis, hypergeometric tests were used to score TCR-TCR, TCR-HLA and TCR-CMV co-occurrence, with a repertoire-size bias correction applied to TCR pairs. A later analysis estimated false discovery rates by permuting HLA or CMV assignments 20 times. In a later analysis, co-occurring TCRs were grouped using DBSCAN, and TCRdist sequence similarity was added for clustering within HLA-allele-positive subsets. Repertoires with fewer than 30,000 or more than 120,000 public chains, plus five repertoires with anomalous nucleotide sharing, were excluded from co-occurrence clustering. Drawn from immuneACCESS, this table holds only the in-frame rearrangements with V and J called that TCRdb kept. Clones are partly lost; checked studies trace under half to an unresolved V gene and leave the rest unexplained. The V and J calls and the clone size are those of that table, but D and trimming were determined from the DNA. The sample contains about 99,000 clones, 65% to 85% of them found a single time. The top ten hold approximately 3.5% of the sample.

The cohort comprised several hundred healthy bone marrow donors. At the time of sampling, every cohort member was nominally healthy, though immune exposures that went unrecorded were likely present. The donor tested CMV seronegative and was one of the 352 seronegative cohort members. A peripheral blood sample was provided by each donor, and peripheral blood mononuclear cells were used for TCR beta sequencing. Genomic DNA was extracted from the blood cell samples with the Qiagen DNeasy Blood Extraction Kit. Compared with germline, V lacks 1 base and J lacks 14 bases; bases without a gene match: 14. The germline V gene specifies SGHAT as CDR1 and FQNNGV as CDR2. Measured from the cysteine to the phenylalanine, the CDR3 is 16 residues long. Solely the CDR3 DNA is kept, with 48 bases framed from the first base.

Recombination connected TRBV11-2 to TRBJ1-6; TRBD1 matches 7 bases in the middle. The clonotype comes from a man aged 35-49 years in good health and CMV-seronegative. The sample consisted of PBMCs. The sequence in DNA is TGTGCCAGCAGCTTAGGCCCGGACAGGTTATCTACCGCCCTCCACTTT. This sequence encodes CASSLGPDRLSTALHF.